A single sample is the source of the 24 T cell receptor beta chains below, sequenced in a study of shared clonotypes between healthy human individuals. The method was immunoSEQ multiplex PCR; TCRdb's version includes in-frame clones alone and lacks a portion of them. The data show around 2.1 million clones, with about 94% seen just once and roughly 0.13% held by the top ten. The specimen sequenced was naive CD4+ T cells sorted from blood. Subset: CD45RA+ positively selected. The receptors originated from a man younger than 35 in good health.

In regard to this clone: Other DNA sequences in the same sample also yield this CDR3. The J gene is TRBJ2-7, the V gene TRBV13; a possible D gene is TRBD1 (5 bases). This CDR3 contains 12 residues. V was shortened by 5 bases and J by 3 bases, with 8 bases between the two germline ends. Germline V gene lookup returns CDR1 PRHDT and CDR2 FYEKMQ (reference sequence). The CDR3 spells CASSRDSYEQYF. The CDR3 region has the DNA TGTGCCAGCAGCCGCGACAGCTACGAGCAGTACTTC.

This clone was counted once. The V gene is TRBV5-1, the J gene TRBJ2-1, with TRBD1 matching 9 bases. The V segment lost 4 bases and the J segment 8 bases; nucleotides outside the gene matches: 13. Per germline, CDR1 SGHRS and CDR2 YFSETQ. This CDR3 is 16 amino acids long. The CDR3 DNA sequence: TGCGCCAGCAGCCAGTCCACAGGGGGCGCGTTCTATGAGCAGTTCTTC. This translates into CASSQSTGGAFYEQFF. The full variable domain, its missing parts supplied by reference TRBV5-1 and TRBJ2-1, is KAGVTQTPRYLIKTRGQQVTLSCSPISGHRSVSWYQQTPGQGLQFLFEYFSETQRNKGNFPGRFSGRQFSNSRSEMNVSTLELGDSALYLCASSQSTGGAFYEQFFGPGTRLTVL.

CDR3 residues: CATSLQGQNQPQHF. CDR3 nucleotide sequence: TGTGCCACCTCCCTACAGGGCCAAAATCAGCCCCAGCATTTT. The genes are TRBV19 and TRBJ1-5, with D perhaps TRBD1 (6 bases). The CDR3 runs 14 residues. Trimming pared 10 bases from V and 4 bases from J, leaving 17 bases between. Germline V gene sequence: CDR1 LNHDA, CDR2 SQIVND (reference sequence).

V gene TRBV29-1 combines with J gene TRBJ2-7, with D perhaps being TRBD1 or TRBD2 (5 bases each). The ends were cut back, 2 bases at V and 2 bases at J, with 10 bases in the middle. This CDR3 is built from 13 residues. Looked up from germline, CDR1 is SQVTM and CDR2 is ANQGSEA. The CDR3 DNA reads TGCAGCGTTGAAAGGGACGGTACCTACGAGCAGTACTTC. It translates to CSVERDGTYEQYF.

This chain connects TRBV2 to TRBJ2-5; TRBD1 or TRBD2 may be the D gene (5 bases each). The CDR3 spans 13 residues. Germline lookup yields CDR1 SNHLY and CDR2 FYNNEI. V gave up 7 bases and J gave up 2 bases, with 11 bases separating them. CDR3 protein: CASIGDVQETQYF. Here the CDR3 DNA reads TGTGCCAGCATTGGGGACGTACAAGAGACCCAGTACTTC.

This rearrangement joins TRBV6-4 to TRBJ2-1; D may correspond to TRBD1 or TRBD2 (5 bases each). Trimming pared 10 bases from V and 7 bases from J, leaving 20 bases between. CDR1 MRHNA and CDR2 SNTAGT come from the germline V gene. This CDR3 spans 14 amino acids. CDR3 residues: CAISTGTPGNEQFF. DNA of the CDR3: TGTGCCATCTCAACCGGGACCCCAGGGAATGAGCAGTTCTTC.

The chain couples TRBV28 to TRBJ2-1; perhaps TRBD2 as D (7 bases). V lost 4 bases, J lost 3 bases, and 16 bases lay in between. The CDR3 extends over 16 amino acids. Germline V gene sequence: CDR1 MDHEN, CDR2 SYDVKM. This CDR3 is CASSWGPGLHYNEQFF. CDR3 DNA sequence: TGTGCCAGCAGTTGGGGGCCGGGACTACACTACAATGAGCAGTTCTTC.

This sequence joins TRBV7-9 and TRBJ2-6; 7 bases are a match to TRBD1. J lost 0 bases, V lost 5 bases, and 10 bases had no gene match. This CDR3 has 18 amino acids. Germline V CDR1 and CDR2: SEHNR, FQNEAQ (reference sequence). The DNA of the CDR3 is TGTGCCAGCAGCCTGGACAGGTGGGGACACTCTGGGGCCAACGTCCTGACTTTC. It yields the protein CASSLDRWGHSGANVLTF. Supplemented by reference TRBV7-9 and TRBJ2-6, the full variable domain reads DTGVSQNPRHKITKRGQNVTFRCDPISEHNRLYWYRQTLGQGPEFLTYFQNEAQLEKSRLLSDRFSAERPKGSFSTLEIQRTEQGDSAMYLCASSLDRWGHSGANVLTFGAGSRLTVL.

The chain joins TRBV28 to TRBJ2-2, with 8 bases identical to TRBD2. CDR1 is MDHEN and CDR2 is SYDVKM in the germline V gene. With V trimmed by 3 bases and J by 1 base, 4 bases remained unmatched. This CDR3 comprises 16 residues. The CDR3 region has the DNA TGTGCCAGCAGTTTCCAGCGGGGGTTGAACACCGGGGAGCTGTTTTTT. As protein: CASSFQRGLNTGELFF.

V usage is TRBV29-1 and J usage is TRBJ2-7; TRBD2 matches at 9 bases. CDR1 SQVTM and CDR2 ANQGSEA come from the germline V gene. V trimming: 4 bases; J trimming: 7 bases; junction bases outside the gene matches: 17. The CDR3 sequence is 16 residues long. The CDR3 DNA is TGCAGCGTTGGGGGTGCCAAAGCGGGAGGCCTAATAGAGCAGTACTTC. Protein product: CSVGGAKAGGLIEQYF.

The rearrangement links TRBV6-1 to TRBJ2-7; D is unclear. The CDR3 runs 15 residues. Trimming pared 2 bases from V and 2 bases from J, leaving 13 bases between. The germline V gene encodes CDR1 MNHNS and CDR2 SASEGT. The CDR3 DNA reads as TGTGCCAGCAGTGAAATACCCGGTTTCCCCTACGAGCAGTACTTC. Encoded protein: CASSEIPGFPYEQYF.

The chain joins TRBV5-1 to TRBJ2-7, with D unclear. V shed 2 bases and J shed 6 bases, with 15 bases lying between them. Germline V gene lookup returns CDR1 SGHRS and CDR2 YFSETQ. The CDR3 consists of 14 residues. The CDR3 nucleotides read TGCGCCAGCAGCTTATCCAGTCCCCCCTTCGAGCAGTACTTC. It codes for CASSLSSPPFEQYF.

The rearrangement uses TRBV4-1 and TRBJ2-5, with TRBD2 matching 10 bases. Losses at the gene ends were 6 bases for V and 1 base for J; bases not matched to a gene: 8. CDR1 MGHRA and CDR2 YSYEKL come from the germline V gene. The CDR3 has 16 residues. CDR3 in DNA: TGCGCCAGCAGTCCACAGCGGGGGGGTTTCCAAGAGACCCAGTACTTC. Encoded protein: CASSPQRGGFQETQYF.

V usage is TRBV4-3 and J usage is TRBJ1-6; D remains unclear. The CDR3 runs to 17 residues. Trimming left V 0 bases short and J 0 bases short, with 9 bases between. Germline V lookup: CDR1 LGHNA, CDR2 YSLEER. The CDR3 spells CASSQEHSPSYNSPLHF. The CDR3 DNA sequence: TGCGCCAGCAGCCAAGAACACAGCCCCTCCTATAATTCACCCCTCCACTTT.

The chain links TRBV7-2 to TRBJ2-1; D may correspond to TRBD1 or TRBD2 (5 bases each). Germline CDR1 SGHTA, CDR2 FQGNSA. CDR3 length equals 17 residues. V lost 4 bases and J lost 7, with 23 bases in between. The CDR3 DNA follows: TGTGCCAGCAGCTCCTCGGGGACCGGGGCCCTATTAAATGAGCAGTTCTTC. As protein: CASSSSGTGALLNEQFF. The whole variable domain, remainder taken from reference TRBV7-2 and TRBJ2-1, is GAGVSQSPSNKVTEKGKDVELRCDPISGHTALYWYRQSLGQGLEFLIYFQGNSAPDKSGLPSDRFSAERTGGSVSTLTIQRTQQEDSAVYLCASSSSGTGALLNEQFFGPGTRLTVL.

The CDR3 nucleotides read TGTGCCAGTAGCACCACAGGGGCTGCGAACACCGGGGAGCTGTTTTTT. This gives the protein CASSTTGAANTGELFF. V gene TRBV19 combines with J gene TRBJ2-2; TRBD1 agrees at 7 bases. J was trimmed by 0 bases and V by 6 bases; bases with no gene match: 7. The CDR3 covers 16 residues. Germline V CDR1 and CDR2: LNHDA, SQIVND (reference sequence). Variable domain in full (rest from reference TRBV19 and TRBJ2-2): DGGITQSPKYLFRKEGQNVTLSCEQNLNHDAMYWYRQDPGQGLRLIYYSQIVNDFQKGDIAEGYSVSREKKESFPLTVTSAQKNPTAFYLCASSTTGAANTGELFFGEGSRLTVL.

The V call is TRBV10-2, the J call TRBJ1-2; D is unresolved. This CDR3 comprises 15 residues. Germline assignment: CDR1 WSHSY and CDR2 SAAADI. V was pared by 2 bases and J by 7 bases, with 17 bases between. The CDR3 nucleotides read TGCGCCAGCAGTGAGGATGCCGGGGAGGTTCGTGGCTACACCTTC. Translating it yields CASSEDAGEVRGYTF.

As to this clone: The same CDR3 arises from other DNA sequences in this sample as well. This rearrangement joins TRBV28 to TRBJ2-7; D gene uncertain. Germline CDR1 and CDR2: MDHEN and SYDVKM. The CDR3 runs 11 residues. The V and J ends lost 8 bases and 2 bases respectively, with 7 bases between them. In DNA form, the CDR3 reads TGTGCCAGCTCTCGAGCCTACGAGCAGTACTTC. Translating it yields CASSRAYEQYF.

V gene TRBV18 combines with J gene TRBJ2-7, with D possibly matching TRBD1 (7 bases). The CDR3 extends over 16 amino acids. The germline V and J ends were trimmed by 6 bases and 4 bases, with 22 bases remaining between them. The germline V gene encodes CDR1 KGHSH and CDR2 LQKENI. CDR3: CASSPGGRDGTYEQYF. The CDR3 DNA sequence: TGTGCCAGCTCGCCAGGGGGGCGGGATGGAACGTACGAGCAGTACTTC.

The rearrangement uses TRBV2 and TRBJ1-1; weak D call: TRBD1 (5 bases). V lost 4 bases, J lost 7 bases, and 22 bases lay in between. The CDR3 contains 16 residues. Germline loops: CDR1 SNHLY, CDR2 FYNNEI. The CDR3 protein is CASSGLSGWQAGEAFF. The CDR3 region has the DNA TGTGCCAGCAGTGGCCTCTCAGGGTGGCAGGCCGGTGAAGCTTTCTTT. Variable domain in full (rest from reference TRBV2 and TRBJ1-1): EPEVTQTPSHQVTQMGQEVILRCVPISNHLYFYWYRQILGQKVEFLVSFYNNEISEKSEIFDDQFSVERPDGSNFTLKIRSTKLEDSAMYFCASSGLSGWQAGEAFFGQGTRLTVV.

The chain combines TRBV27 with TRBJ1-2; D ambiguous. The CDR3 is 14 amino acids. Per germline, CDR1 MNHEY and CDR2 SMNVEV (reference sequence). V was clipped by 6 bases and J by 3 bases, with 14 bases between them. This CDR3 reads CASRPLFVDYGYTF. The CDR3 coding sequence is TGTGCCAGCAGGCCGCTCTTTGTGGACTATGGCTACACCTTC.

The J gene is TRBJ2-5, the V gene TRBV7-9; D perhaps matches TRBD1 (6 bases). In germline, CDR1 is SEHNR, CDR2 FQNEAQ (reference sequence). V was pared by 3 bases and J by 5 bases, with 10 bases between. This CDR3 comprises 13 residues. The CDR3 sequence: CASSLQGMETQYF. CDR3 DNA: TGTGCCAGCAGCTTGCAGGGGATGGAGACCCAGTACTTC.

This chain connects TRBV7-2 to TRBJ1-2; D is undetermined. Trimming pared 3 bases from V and 5 bases from J, leaving 4 bases between. CDR1 and CDR2 (germline): SGHTA, FQGNSA. The CDR3 is made up of 11 amino acids. The CDR3 bases are TGTGCCAGCAGCTTCGCTTATGGCTACACCTTC. It yields the protein CASSFAYGYTF.

V usage is TRBV2 and J usage is TRBJ2-5, with 10 bases fitting TRBD1. This CDR3 is 14 amino acids long. Germline-derived CDR1 and CDR2 are SNHLY and FYNNEI. V was clipped by 5 bases and J by 4 bases; unmatched bases: 4. CDR3 amino acids: CASSRDRGRETQYF. The CDR3, as DNA: TGTGCCAGCAGTCGGGACAGGGGTCGAGAGACCCAGTACTTC.